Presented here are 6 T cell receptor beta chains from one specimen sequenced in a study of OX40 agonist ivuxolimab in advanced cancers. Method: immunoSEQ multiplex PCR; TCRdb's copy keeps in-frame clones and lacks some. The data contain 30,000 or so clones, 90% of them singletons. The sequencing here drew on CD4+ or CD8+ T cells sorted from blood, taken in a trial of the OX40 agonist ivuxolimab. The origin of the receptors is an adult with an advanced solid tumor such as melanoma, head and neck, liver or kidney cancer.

The DNA of the CDR3 is TGTGCCAGCAGCCGGACTAGCGGGAGAGGGTACAATGAGCAGTTCTTC. It translates to CASSRTSGRGYNEQFF. This rearrangement joins TRBV7-2 to TRBJ2-1; 13 nucleotides agree with TRBD2. This CDR3 comprises 16 residues. The V and J ends lost 5 bases and 4 bases, in that order; junction bases with no gene match: 5. Looked up from germline, CDR1 is SGHTA and CDR2 is FQGNSA.

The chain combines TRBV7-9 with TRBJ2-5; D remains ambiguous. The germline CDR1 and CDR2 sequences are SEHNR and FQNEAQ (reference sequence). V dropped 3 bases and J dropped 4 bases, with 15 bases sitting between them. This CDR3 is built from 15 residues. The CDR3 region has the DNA TGTGCCAGCAGCTTCGGCCTGAAAACAACAGAGACCCAGTACTTC. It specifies CASSFGLKTTETQYF.

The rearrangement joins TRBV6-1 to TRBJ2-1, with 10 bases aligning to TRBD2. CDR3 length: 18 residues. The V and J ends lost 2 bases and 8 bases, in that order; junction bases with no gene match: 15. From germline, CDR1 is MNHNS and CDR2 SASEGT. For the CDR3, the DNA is TGTGCCAGCAGTGAACGATGGGGCAGCGGGAGGGCCTTGGATGAGCAGTTCTTC. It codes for CASSERWGSGRALDEQFF.

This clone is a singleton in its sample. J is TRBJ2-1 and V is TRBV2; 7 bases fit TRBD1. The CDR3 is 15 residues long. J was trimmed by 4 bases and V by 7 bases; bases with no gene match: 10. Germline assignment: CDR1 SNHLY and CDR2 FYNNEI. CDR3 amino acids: CASIGVGQAYNEQFF. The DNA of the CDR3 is TGTGCCAGCATAGGGGTCGGACAGGCTTACAATGAGCAGTTCTTC.

DNA for the CDR3: TGTGCCAGCAGTTACAGTTGGGGGAGCTCCTACGAGCAGTACTTC. It encodes CASSYSWGSSYEQYF. The chain links TRBV6-5 to TRBJ2-7; the D call may be TRBD1 or TRBD2 (5 bases each). The germline V gene encodes CDR1 MNHEY and CDR2 SVGAGI. CDR3 size: 15 residues. The ends were cut back, 2 bases at V and 0 bases at J, with 11 bases in the middle.

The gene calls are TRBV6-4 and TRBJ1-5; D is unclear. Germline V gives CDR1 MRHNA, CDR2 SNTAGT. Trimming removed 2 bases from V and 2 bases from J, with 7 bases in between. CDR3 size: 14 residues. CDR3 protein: CASSDMWGNQPQHF. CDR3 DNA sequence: TGTGCCAGCAGTGACATGTGGGGCAATCAGCCCCAGCATTTT.